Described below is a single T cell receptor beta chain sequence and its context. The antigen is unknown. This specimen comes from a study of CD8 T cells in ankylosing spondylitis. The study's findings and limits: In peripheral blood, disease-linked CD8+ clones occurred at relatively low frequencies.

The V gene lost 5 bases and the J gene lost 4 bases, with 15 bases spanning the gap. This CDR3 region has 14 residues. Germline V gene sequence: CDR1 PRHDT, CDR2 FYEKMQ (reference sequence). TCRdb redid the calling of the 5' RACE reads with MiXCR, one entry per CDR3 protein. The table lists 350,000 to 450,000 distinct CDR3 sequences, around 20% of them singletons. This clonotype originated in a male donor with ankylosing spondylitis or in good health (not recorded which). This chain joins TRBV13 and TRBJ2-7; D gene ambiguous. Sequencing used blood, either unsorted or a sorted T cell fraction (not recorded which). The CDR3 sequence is CASSVRTGLYEQYF. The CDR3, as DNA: TGTGCCAGCAGCGTCCGGACGGGCCTTTACGAGCAGTACTTC.